The present entry profiles one TCR beta chain with its context. Its antigen remains unknown. The CDR3 is 16 residues long. Germline lookup yields CDR1 MNHEY and CDR2 SVGEGT. V trimming: 0 bases; J trimming: 2 bases; junction bases outside the gene matches: 3. This sample is drawn from a study of blood T cells in healthy people across ages. Study-wide results and limits: A strong correlation between TCR beta diversity and naive T cell percentage was seen.

Through a sample-barcoded 5' primer and a J-beta primer mix, a second PCR was run for 7 to 11 cycles. All samples gave at least 3 million CDR3-containing paired-end reads. Each CDR3 protein gets one entry after TCRdb re-called the 5' RACE reads with MiXCR. The sample contains some 1.8 million distinct CDR3 sequences, 39% of which appear only once. The clonotype originates from a human donor in good health. Sequencing used blood. J is TRBJ2-7 and V is TRBV6-2 or TRBV6-3; TRBD2 matches 11 bases. The CDR3 nucleotides read TGTGCCAGCAGTTACTCCGGGACTAGCGGTACCTACGAGCAGTACTTC. Amino acid sequence: CASSYSGTSGTYEQYF.